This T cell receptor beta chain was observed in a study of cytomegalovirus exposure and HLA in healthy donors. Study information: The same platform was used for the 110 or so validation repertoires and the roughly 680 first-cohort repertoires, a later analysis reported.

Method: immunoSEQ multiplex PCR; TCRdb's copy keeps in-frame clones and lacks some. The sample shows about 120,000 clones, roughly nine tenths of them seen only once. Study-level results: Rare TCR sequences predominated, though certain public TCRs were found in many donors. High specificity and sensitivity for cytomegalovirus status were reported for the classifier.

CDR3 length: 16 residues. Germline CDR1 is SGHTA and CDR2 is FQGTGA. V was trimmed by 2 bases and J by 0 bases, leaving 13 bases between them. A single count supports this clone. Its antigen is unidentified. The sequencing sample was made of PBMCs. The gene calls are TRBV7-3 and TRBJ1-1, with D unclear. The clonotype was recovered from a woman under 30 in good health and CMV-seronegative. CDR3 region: CASSLLAGIMNTEAFF. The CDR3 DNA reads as TGTGCCAGCAGCTTATTGGCAGGAATTATGAACACTGAAGCTTTCTTT.